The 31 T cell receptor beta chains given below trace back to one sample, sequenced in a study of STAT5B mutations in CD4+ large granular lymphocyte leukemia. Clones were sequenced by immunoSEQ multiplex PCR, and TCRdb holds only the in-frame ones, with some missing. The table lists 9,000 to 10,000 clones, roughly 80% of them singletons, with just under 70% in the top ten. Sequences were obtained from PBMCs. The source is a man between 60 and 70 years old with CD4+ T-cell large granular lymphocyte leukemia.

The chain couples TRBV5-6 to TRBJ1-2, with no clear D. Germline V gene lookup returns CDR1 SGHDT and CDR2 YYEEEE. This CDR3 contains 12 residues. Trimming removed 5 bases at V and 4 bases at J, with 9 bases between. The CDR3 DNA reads TGTGCCAGCAGGTATCCAGGCTATGGCTACACCTTC. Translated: CASRYPGYGYTF.

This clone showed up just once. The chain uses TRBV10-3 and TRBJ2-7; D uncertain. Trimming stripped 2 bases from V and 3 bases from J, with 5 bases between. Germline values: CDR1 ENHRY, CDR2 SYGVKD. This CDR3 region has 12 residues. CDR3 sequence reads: CAISEQNYEQYF. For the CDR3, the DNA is TGTGCCATCAGTGAGCAAAACTACGAGCAGTACTTC.

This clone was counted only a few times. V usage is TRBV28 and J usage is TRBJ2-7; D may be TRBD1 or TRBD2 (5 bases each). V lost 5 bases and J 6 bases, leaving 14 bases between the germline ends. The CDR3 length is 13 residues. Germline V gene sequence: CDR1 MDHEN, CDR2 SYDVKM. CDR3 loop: CASSRDALGEQYF. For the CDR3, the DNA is TGTGCCAGCAGTCGGGACGCCCTGGGCGAGCAGTACTTC. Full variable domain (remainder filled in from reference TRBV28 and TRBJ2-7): DVKVTQSSRYLVKRTGEKVFLECVQDMDHENMFWYRQDPGLGLRLIYFSYDVKMKEKGDIPEGYSVSREKKERFSLILESASTNQTSMYLCASSRDALGEQYFGPGTRLTVT.

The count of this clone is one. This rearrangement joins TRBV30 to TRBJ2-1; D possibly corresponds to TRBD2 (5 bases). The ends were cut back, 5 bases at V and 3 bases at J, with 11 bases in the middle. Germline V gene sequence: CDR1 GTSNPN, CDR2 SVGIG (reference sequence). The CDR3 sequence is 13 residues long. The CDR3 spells CAWFSDHYNEQFF. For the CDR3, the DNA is TGTGCCTGGTTTAGCGACCACTACAATGAGCAGTTCTTC. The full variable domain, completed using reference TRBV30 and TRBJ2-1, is SQTIHQWPATLVQPVGSPLSLECTVEGTSNPNLYWYRQAAGRGLQLLFYSVGIGQISSEVPQNLSASRPQDRQFILSSKKLLLSDSGFYLCAWFSDHYNEQFFGPGTRLTVL.

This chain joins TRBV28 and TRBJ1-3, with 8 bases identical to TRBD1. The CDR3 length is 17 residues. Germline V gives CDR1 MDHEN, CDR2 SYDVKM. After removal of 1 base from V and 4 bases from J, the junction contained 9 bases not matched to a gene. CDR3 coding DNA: TGTGCCAGCAGTTTATCCGCAGGGGGCCTTTTCGGAAACACCATATATTTT. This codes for CASSLSAGGLFGNTIYF.

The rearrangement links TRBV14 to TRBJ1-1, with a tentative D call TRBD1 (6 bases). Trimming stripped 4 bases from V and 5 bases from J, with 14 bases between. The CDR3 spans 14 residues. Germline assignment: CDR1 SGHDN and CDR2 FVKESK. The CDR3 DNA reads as TGTGCCAGCAGCCCCACTTGGGGACAAACTGAAGCTTTCTTT. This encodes CASSPTWGQTEAFF.

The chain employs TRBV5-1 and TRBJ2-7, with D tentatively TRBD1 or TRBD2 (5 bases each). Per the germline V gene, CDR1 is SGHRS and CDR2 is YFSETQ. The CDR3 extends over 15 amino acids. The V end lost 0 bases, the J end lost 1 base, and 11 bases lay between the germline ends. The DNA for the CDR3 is TGCGCCAGCAGCTTGGTGGCAGGGAGATCCTACGAGCAGTACTTC. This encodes CASSLVAGRSYEQYF.

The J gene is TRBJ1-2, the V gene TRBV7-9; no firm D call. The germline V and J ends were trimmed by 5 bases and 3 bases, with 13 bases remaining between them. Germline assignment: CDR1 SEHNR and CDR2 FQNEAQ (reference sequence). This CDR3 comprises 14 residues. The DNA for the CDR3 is TGTGCCAGCAGCCCCCGACCTCAACACTATGGCTACACCTTC. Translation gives CASSPRPQHYGYTF.

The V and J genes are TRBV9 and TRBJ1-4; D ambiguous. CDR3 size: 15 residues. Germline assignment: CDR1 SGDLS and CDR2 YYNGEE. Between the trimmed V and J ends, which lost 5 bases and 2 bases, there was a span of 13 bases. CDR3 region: CASSGGRYTNEKLFF. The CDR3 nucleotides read TGTGCCAGCAGTGGCGGACGCTATACTAATGAAAAACTGTTTTTT. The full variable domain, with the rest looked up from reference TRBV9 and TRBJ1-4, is DSGVTQTPKHLITATGQRVTLRCSPRSGDLSVYWYQQSLDQGLQFLIQYYNGEERAKGNILERFSAQQFPDLHSELNLSSLELGDSALYFCASSGGRYTNEKLFFGSGTQLSVL.

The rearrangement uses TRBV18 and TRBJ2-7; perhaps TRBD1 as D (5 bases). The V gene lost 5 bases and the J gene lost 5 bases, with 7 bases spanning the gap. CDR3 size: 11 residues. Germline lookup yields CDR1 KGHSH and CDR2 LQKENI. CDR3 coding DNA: TGTGCCAGCTCAGGGGCGGACGAGCAGTACTTC. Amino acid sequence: CASSGADEQYF.

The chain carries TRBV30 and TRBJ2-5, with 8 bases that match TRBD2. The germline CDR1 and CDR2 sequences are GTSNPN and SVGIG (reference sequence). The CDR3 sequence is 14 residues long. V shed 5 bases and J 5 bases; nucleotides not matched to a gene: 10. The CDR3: CAWDSGIGRETQYF. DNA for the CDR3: TGTGCCTGGGATAGCGGGATTGGGCGGGAGACCCAGTACTTC.

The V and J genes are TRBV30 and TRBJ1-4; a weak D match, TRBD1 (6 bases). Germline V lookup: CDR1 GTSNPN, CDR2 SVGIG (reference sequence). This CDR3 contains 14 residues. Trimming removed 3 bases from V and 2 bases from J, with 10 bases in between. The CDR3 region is CAWRRGVTNEKLFF. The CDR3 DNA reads TGTGCCTGGAGGAGGGGGGTGACTAATGAAAAACTGTTTTTT.

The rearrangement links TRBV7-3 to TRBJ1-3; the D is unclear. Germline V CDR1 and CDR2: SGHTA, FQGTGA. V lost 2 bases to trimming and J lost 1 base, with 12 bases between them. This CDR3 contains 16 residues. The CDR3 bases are TGTGCCAGCAGCTTAGACGGGAGTTTTTCTGGAAACACCATATATTTT. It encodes CASSLDGSFSGNTIYF.

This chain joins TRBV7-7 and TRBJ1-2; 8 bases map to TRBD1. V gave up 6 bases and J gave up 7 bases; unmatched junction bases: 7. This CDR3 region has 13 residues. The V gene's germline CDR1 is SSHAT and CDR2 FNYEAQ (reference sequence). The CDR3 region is CASSFQGALGYTF. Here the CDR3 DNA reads TGTGCCAGCAGTTTCCAGGGGGCGCTTGGCTACACCTTC.

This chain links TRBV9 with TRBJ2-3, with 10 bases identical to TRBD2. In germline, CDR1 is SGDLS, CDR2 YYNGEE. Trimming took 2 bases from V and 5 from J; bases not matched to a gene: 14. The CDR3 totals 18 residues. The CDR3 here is CASSVLAGVLGGGDTQYF. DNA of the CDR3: TGTGCCAGCAGCGTCCTAGCGGGAGTATTGGGCGGAGGAGATACGCAGTATTTT. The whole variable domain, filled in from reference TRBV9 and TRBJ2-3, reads DSGVTQTPKHLITATGQRVTLRCSPRSGDLSVYWYQQSLDQGLQFLIQYYNGEERAKGNILERFSAQQFPDLHSELNLSSLELGDSALYFCASSVLAGVLGGGDTQYFGPGTRLTVL.

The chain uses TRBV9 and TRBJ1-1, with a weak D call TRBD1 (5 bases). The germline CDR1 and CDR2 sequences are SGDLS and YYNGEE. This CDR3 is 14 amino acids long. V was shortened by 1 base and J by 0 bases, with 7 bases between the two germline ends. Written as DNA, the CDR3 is TGTGCCAGCAGCGTACAGGGAATGAACACTGAAGCTTTCTTT. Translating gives CASSVQGMNTEAFF.

CDR3: CAISALAVKGNEQFF. DNA of the CDR3: TGTGCCATCAGTGCACTAGCGGTAAAAGGCAATGAGCAGTTCTTC. The chain employs TRBV10-3 and TRBJ2-1; 8 nucleotides agree with TRBD2. The V gene end was trimmed by 4 bases and the J gene end by 6 bases; junction bases not matched to a gene: 8. The CDR3 length is 15 residues. Germline V gene lookup returns CDR1 ENHRY and CDR2 SYGVKD.

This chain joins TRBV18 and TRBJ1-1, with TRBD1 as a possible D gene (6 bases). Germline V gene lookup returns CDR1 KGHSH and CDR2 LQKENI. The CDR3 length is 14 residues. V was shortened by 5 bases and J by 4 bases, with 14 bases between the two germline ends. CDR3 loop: CASSTQGWGTEAFF. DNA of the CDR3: TGTGCCAGCTCAACCCAGGGGTGGGGCACTGAAGCTTTCTTT.

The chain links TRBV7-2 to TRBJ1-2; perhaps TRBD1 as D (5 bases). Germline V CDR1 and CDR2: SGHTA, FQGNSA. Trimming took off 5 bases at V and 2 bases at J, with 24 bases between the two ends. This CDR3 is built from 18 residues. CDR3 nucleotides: TGTGCCAGCAGCCTCTACATTGTGGGGACGGCATCCAACTATGGCTACACCTTC. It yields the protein CASSLYIVGTASNYGYTF.

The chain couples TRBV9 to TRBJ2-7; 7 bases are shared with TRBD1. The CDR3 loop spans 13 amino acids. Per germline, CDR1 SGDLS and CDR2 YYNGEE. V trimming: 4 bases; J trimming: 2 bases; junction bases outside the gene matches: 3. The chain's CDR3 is CASSPQGAYEQYF. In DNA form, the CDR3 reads TGTGCCAGCAGCCCGCAGGGGGCCTACGAGCAGTACTTC.

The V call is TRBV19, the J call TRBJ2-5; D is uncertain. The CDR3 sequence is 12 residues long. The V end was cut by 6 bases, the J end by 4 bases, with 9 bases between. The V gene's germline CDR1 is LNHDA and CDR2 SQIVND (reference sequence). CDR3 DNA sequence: TGTGCCAGTAGGTCGGGTGGAGAGACCCAGTACTTC. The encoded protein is CASRSGGETQYF.

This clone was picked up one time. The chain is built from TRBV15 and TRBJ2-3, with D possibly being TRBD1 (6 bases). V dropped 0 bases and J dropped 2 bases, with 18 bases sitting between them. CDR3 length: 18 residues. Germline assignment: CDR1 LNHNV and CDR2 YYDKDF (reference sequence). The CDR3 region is CATSRDPLGQTSTDTQYF. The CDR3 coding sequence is TGTGCCACCAGCAGAGATCCTCTCGGACAGACCTCCACAGATACGCAGTATTTT.

The CDR3 DNA reads TGTGCCAGCAGCGGACCCGGCGAGGGGATCAGGGCCTACGAGCAGTACTTC. It yields the protein CASSGPGEGIRAYEQYF. The rearrangement joins TRBV11-2 to TRBJ2-7, with D perhaps assigned TRBD1 or TRBD2 (5 bases each). Per germline, CDR1 SGHAT and CDR2 FQNNGV. The CDR3 covers 17 residues. V lost 5 bases, J lost 2 bases, and 22 bases lay in between.

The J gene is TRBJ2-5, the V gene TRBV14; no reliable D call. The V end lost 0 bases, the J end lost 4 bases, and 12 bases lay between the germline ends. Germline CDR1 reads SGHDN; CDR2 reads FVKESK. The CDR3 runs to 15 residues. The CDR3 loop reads CASSQERMPLETQYF. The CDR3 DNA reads TGTGCCAGCAGCCAAGAGCGGATGCCCTTAGAGACCCAGTACTTC.

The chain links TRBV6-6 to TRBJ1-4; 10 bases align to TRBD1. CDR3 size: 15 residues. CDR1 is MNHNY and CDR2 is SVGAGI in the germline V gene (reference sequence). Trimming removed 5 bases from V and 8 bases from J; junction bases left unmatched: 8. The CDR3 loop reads CASSDRQGAAEKLFF. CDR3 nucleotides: TGTGCCAGCAGTGACCGACAGGGGGCAGCAGAAAAACTGTTTTTT.

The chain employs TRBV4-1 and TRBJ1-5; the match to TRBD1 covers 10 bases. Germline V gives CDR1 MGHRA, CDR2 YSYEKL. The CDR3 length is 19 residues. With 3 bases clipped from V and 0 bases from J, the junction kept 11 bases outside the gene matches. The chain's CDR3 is CASSHARDRGDISNQPQHF. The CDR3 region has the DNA TGCGCCAGCAGCCACGCCAGGGACAGGGGCGATATTAGCAATCAGCCCCAGCATTTT.

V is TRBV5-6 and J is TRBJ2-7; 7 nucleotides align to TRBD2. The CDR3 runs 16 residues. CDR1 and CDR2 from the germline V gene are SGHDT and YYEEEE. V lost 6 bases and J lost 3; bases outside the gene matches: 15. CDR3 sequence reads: CASIPRTAGVNYEQYF. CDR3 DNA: TGTGCCAGCATCCCGCGGACGGCGGGAGTTAACTACGAGCAGTACTTC. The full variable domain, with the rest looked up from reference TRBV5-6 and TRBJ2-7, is DAGVTQSPTHLIKTRGQQVTLRCSPKSGHDTVSWYQQALGQGPQFIFQYYEEEERQRGNFPDRFSGHQFPNYSSELNVNALLLGDSALYLCASIPRTAGVNYEQYFGPGTRLTVT.

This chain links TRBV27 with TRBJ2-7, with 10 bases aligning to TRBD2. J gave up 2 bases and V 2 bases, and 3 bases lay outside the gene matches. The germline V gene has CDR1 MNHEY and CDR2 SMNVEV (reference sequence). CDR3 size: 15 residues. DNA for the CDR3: TGTGCCAGCAGTTTAAGTAGCGGGAGGACCTACGAGCAGTACTTC. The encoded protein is CASSLSSGRTYEQYF.

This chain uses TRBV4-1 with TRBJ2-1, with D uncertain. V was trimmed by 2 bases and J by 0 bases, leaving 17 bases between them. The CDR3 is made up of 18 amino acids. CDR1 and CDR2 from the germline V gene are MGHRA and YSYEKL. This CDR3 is CASSQPNPGPISYNEQFF. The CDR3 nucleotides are TGCGCCAGCAGCCAACCTAACCCCGGACCCATCTCCTACAATGAGCAGTTCTTC.

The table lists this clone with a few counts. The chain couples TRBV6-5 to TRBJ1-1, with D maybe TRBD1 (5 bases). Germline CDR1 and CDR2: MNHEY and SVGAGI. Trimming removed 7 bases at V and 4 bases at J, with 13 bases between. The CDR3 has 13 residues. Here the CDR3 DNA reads TGTGCCAGCACCTACGGGGGGGGCACTGAAGCTTTCTTT. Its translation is CASTYGGGTEAFF.

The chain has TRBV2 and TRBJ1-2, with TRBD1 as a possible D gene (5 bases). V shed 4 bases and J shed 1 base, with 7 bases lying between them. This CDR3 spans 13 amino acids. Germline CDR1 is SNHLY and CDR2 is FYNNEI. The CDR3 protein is CASSAGNNYGYTF. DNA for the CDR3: TGTGCCAGCAGTGCAGGGAATAACTATGGCTACACCTTC.